A single sample gave rise to the 17 T cell receptor beta chains below, sequenced in a study of T cells in Graves' hyperthyroidism and ophthalmopathy. TCR beta CDR3 regions were amplified from RNA. Primed by the HTBI set, a first-round RT-PCR was run on the TCR CDR3. A single record per CDR3 protein comes from TCRdb applying MiXCR to the multiplex PCR reads. The sample comprises under 600,000 distinct CDR3 sequences, more than 15% of which are singletons, and under 3.5% rests with the top ten. The specimen was blood. The receptors come from a woman in her thirties or forties with Graves' ophthalmopathy.

The rearrangement joins TRBV6-2 or TRBV6-3 to TRBJ2-7; 7 bases match TRBD2. This CDR3 comprises 14 residues. CDR1 is MNHEY and CDR2 is SVGEGT in the germline V gene. Losses at the gene ends were 6 bases for V and 6 bases for J; bases not matched to a gene: 11. The DNA of the CDR3 is TGTGCCAGCAGCCCCCGGCGGACTAGGGGCGAGCAGTACTTC. This sequence encodes CASSPRRTRGEQYF.

The chain employs TRBV11-2 and TRBJ1-2; D unresolved. Germline lookup yields CDR1 SGHAT and CDR2 FQNNGV. The CDR3 sequence is 13 residues long. Trimming removed 1 base at V and 8 bases at J, with 11 bases between. CDR3 region: CASSLGQSRGYTF. For the CDR3, the DNA is TGTGCCAGCAGCTTAGGGCAGTCTAGAGGCTACACCTTC.

Turning to this clonotype: A much larger clonotype is one base distant, so this may be a read error. The CDR3, as DNA: TGTGCCAGCGGACCTGGACAGAGCTATGGCTACACCTTC. This gives the protein CASGPGQSYGYTF. This chain uses TRBV2 with TRBJ1-2; possible D gene TRBD1, 6 bases. Trimming took off 8 bases at V and 4 bases at J, with 14 bases between the two ends. The V gene's germline CDR1 is SNHLY and CDR2 FYNNEI. There are 13 residues in the CDR3.

This clonotype appeared a few times. The gene calls are TRBV12-3 or TRBV12-4 and TRBJ2-2; TRBD2 aligns across 8 bases. V lost 5 bases, J lost 8 bases, and 10 bases stayed unmatched. The CDR3 has 15 amino acids. The CDR3 DNA is TGTGCCAGCAGTCCACGGGGGGGGACTCAAGGGGAGCTGTTTTTT. Its protein is CASSPRGGTQGELFF.

This clonotype was found many times. The chain has TRBV18 and TRBJ2-5, with D perhaps matching TRBD2 (6 bases). V was trimmed by 3 bases and J by 4 bases, leaving 12 bases between them. The germline V gene encodes CDR1 KGHSH and CDR2 LQKENI. CDR3 size: 14 residues. CDR3 sequence (DNA): TGTGCCAGCTCACCTATCACGGAGGGAGAGACCCAGTACTTC. Translated: CASSPITEGETQYF.

The table lists this clonotype with many counts. The chain employs TRBV11-2 and TRBJ2-1; possibly TRBD1 for D (6 bases). Germline V gene sequence: CDR1 SGHAT, CDR2 FQNNGV. V lost 5 bases to trimming and J lost 0 bases, with 8 bases between them. This CDR3 has 14 amino acids. The CDR3 sequence: CASSKGDSYNEQFF. The DNA of the CDR3 is TGTGCCAGCAGCAAGGGGGACTCCTACAATGAGCAGTTCTTC.

A note on this clonotype: This may come from a read error, since a much larger clone is one base off. The CDR3 here is CAGSLTQNGYTF. As DNA, the CDR3 is TGTGCCGGCAGTTTAACTCAGAATGGCTACACCTTC. The rearrangement uses TRBV28 and TRBJ1-2; D unresolved. This CDR3 is built from 12 residues. The germline gives CDR1 MDHEN, CDR2 SYDVKM.

The V and J genes are TRBV28 and TRBJ2-3; the match to TRBD2 covers 11 bases. The CDR3 sequence is 17 residues long. Trimming cost V 5 bases and J 2 bases; bases outside gene matches: 9. Germline CDR1 and CDR2: MDHEN and SYDVKM. The DNA of the CDR3 is TGTGCCAGCAGTCCCCCTAGCGGGAGGCCTTTCACAGATACGCAGTATTTT. Its translation: CASSPPSGRPFTDTQYF.

This clonotype showed up just a few times. The chain joins TRBV6-6 to TRBJ1-4, with D tentatively TRBD1 (5 bases). This CDR3 comprises 15 residues. Germline CDR1 and CDR2: MNHNY and SVGAGI (reference sequence). Trimming pared 0 bases from V and 7 bases from J, leaving 12 bases between. CDR3 protein: CASSYSGGNGEKLFF. The CDR3 DNA follows: TGTGCCAGCAGTTACTCCGGGGGGAATGGTGAAAAACTGTTTTTT.

This chain's CDR3 is CASSFPRDRDEQYF. In DNA, the CDR3 is TGTGCCAGCAGTTTCCCCAGGGACAGGGACGAGCAGTACTTC. The rearrangement links TRBV28 to TRBJ2-7; 9 bases are shared with TRBD1. Per the germline V gene, CDR1 is MDHEN and CDR2 is SYDVKM. This CDR3 contains 14 residues. J gave up 5 bases and V 3 bases, and 5 bases lay outside the gene matches. Complete variable domain (other parts from reference TRBV28 and TRBJ2-7): DVKVTQSSRYLVKRTGEKVFLECVQDMDHENMFWYRQDPGLGLRLIYFSYDVKMKEKGDIPEGYSVSREKKERFSLILESASTNQTSMYLCASSFPRDRDEQYFGPGTRLTVT.

This clonotype was seen repeatedly, ten times or more. This sequence joins TRBV7-9 and TRBJ2-5, with TRBD2 matching 9 bases. J lost 3 bases, V lost 4 bases, and 6 bases had no gene match. Germline V lookup: CDR1 SEHNR, CDR2 FQNEAQ (reference sequence). The CDR3 contains 15 residues. DNA for the CDR3: TGTGCCAGCAGCTCAATAGCGGGAGCGGAAGAGACCCAGTACTTC. It encodes CASSSIAGAEETQYF.

This clonotype was picked up many times. The chain joins TRBV15 to TRBJ1-1, with 9 bases lining up with TRBD1. Trimming took 0 bases from V and 7 from J; bases not matched to a gene: 3. This CDR3 region has 14 residues. CDR1 is LNHNV, CDR2 YYDKDF, per germline (reference sequence). CDR3 residues: CATSREGTGIEAFF. DNA for the CDR3: TGTGCCACCAGCAGAGAAGGGACAGGGATTGAAGCTTTCTTT.

This clonotype was recorded at least ten times. V gene TRBV2 combines with J gene TRBJ2-4, with D perhaps matching TRBD1 or TRBD2 (6 bases each). The CDR3 consists of 19 residues. Trimming took off 7 bases at V and 0 bases at J, with 25 bases between the two ends. Germline V lookup: CDR1 SNHLY, CDR2 FYNNEI. The CDR3 loop reads CASTHFPPRDTLAKNIQYF. The CDR3 coding sequence is TGTGCCAGCACCCACTTTCCCCCGCGGGACACCCTAGCCAAAAACATTCAGTACTTC. Filled out from reference TRBV2 and TRBJ2-4, the complete variable domain reads EPEVTQTPSHQVTQMGQEVILRCVPISNHLYFYWYRQILGQKVEFLVSFYNNEISEKSEIFDDQFSVERPDGSNFTLKIRSTKLEDSAMYFCASTHFPPRDTLAKNIQYFGAGTRLSVL.

The chain joins TRBV9 to TRBJ2-3; 8 bases line up with TRBD2. The CDR3 is 15 residues long. V trimming: 3 bases; J trimming: 4 bases; junction bases outside the gene matches: 7. Germline V CDR1 and CDR2: SGDLS, YYNGEE. This CDR3 reads CASSGAGGRADTQYF. CDR3 DNA: TGTGCCAGCAGCGGGGCGGGAGGTCGTGCAGATACGCAGTATTTT.

The table lists this clonotype with a few counts. V usage is TRBV2 and J usage is TRBJ2-2; D gene unclear. Trimming left V 8 bases short and J 3 bases short, with 10 bases between. In germline, CDR1 is SNHLY, CDR2 FYNNEI. This CDR3 is 13 amino acids long. The CDR3 nucleotides are TGTGCCAGCGCCCTCAGTCACACCGGGGAGCTGTTTTTT. Translating gives CASALSHTGELFF.

This rearrangement joins TRBV7-8 to TRBJ1-1, with D possibly matching TRBD1 (6 bases). The V and J ends lost 5 bases and 4 bases respectively, with 17 bases between them. The CDR3 runs to 15 residues. CDR1 and CDR2 from the germline V gene are SGHVS and FQNEAQ. The CDR3 here is CASSQLGGVGTEAFF. DNA for the CDR3: TGTGCCAGCAGCCAGCTAGGGGGGGTCGGCACTGAAGCTTTCTTT.

The genes are TRBV30 and TRBJ1-6; TRBD1 matches 8 bases. Germline values: CDR1 GTSNPN, CDR2 SVGIG (reference sequence). The CDR3 runs to 16 residues. V lost 4 bases, J lost 6 bases, and 11 bases stayed unmatched. The CDR3 here is CAWKIGLTGGNSPLHF. In DNA form, the CDR3 reads TGTGCCTGGAAGATAGGTCTAACAGGGGGTAATTCACCCCTCCACTTT.